One and the same sample provided the 8 T cell receptor beta chains below, sequenced in a study of OX40 agonist ivuxolimab in advanced cancers. Here immunoSEQ multiplex PCR was the method, and the copy in TCRdb shows in-frame clones only, minus some. The sample shows fewer than 90,000 clones, approximately 90% of them seen only once. Sequences were derived from CD4+ or CD8+ T cells sorted from blood, sampled in a trial of the OX40 agonist ivuxolimab. The source is an adult with an advanced solid tumor such as melanoma, head and neck, liver or kidney cancer.

The chain is built from TRBV5-1 and TRBJ2-7; 7 nucleotides match TRBD1. Germline V gene sequence: CDR1 SGHRS, CDR2 YFSETQ. The CDR3 consists of 14 residues. Losses at the gene ends were 4 bases for V and 7 bases for J; bases not matched to a gene: 11. The DNA of the CDR3 is TGCGCCAGCAGCCGGGACAGCTCCGTGGGAGAGCAGTACTTC. Translating it yields CASSRDSSVGEQYF.

In its sample, this clone was seen a few times. J is TRBJ2-7 and V is TRBV6-1; TRBD2 is a possible D gene (6 bases). Germline CDR1 and CDR2: MNHNS and SASEGT. CDR3 length: 15 residues. V was pared by 2 bases and J by 1 base, with 12 bases between. CDR3 sequence: CASSETWDSSYEQYF. The DNA for the CDR3 is TGTGCCAGCAGTGAAACGTGGGACTCTTCCTACGAGCAGTACTTC.

The DNA of the CDR3 is TGTGCCAGTAGTATTATTCGGGACAGGGGGTCGATCGATACGCAGTATTTT. Translated: CASSIIRDRGSIDTQYF. V usage is TRBV19 and J usage is TRBJ2-3; 11 bases fit TRBD1. J was trimmed by 6 bases and V by 3 bases; bases with no gene match: 11. Germline CDR1 LNHDA, CDR2 SQIVND (reference sequence). The CDR3 totals 17 residues.

The CDR3 DNA reads as TGTGCCAGCTCGGGACGGCTGATCCAAGAGACCCAGTACTTC. Its translation: CASSGRLIQETQYF. The V gene is TRBV18, the J gene TRBJ2-5; D could derive from TRBD1 or TRBD2 (5 bases each). The V gene lost 6 bases and the J gene lost 1 base, with 12 bases spanning the gap. In germline, CDR1 is KGHSH, CDR2 LQKENI. CDR3 length equals 14 residues.

The chain couples TRBV18 to TRBJ2-7; perhaps TRBD2 as D (6 bases). The CDR3 length is 15 residues. Trimming pared 5 bases from V and 1 base from J, leaving 15 bases between. Germline V gives CDR1 KGHSH, CDR2 LQKENI. The CDR3 coding sequence is TGTGCCAGCTCAAATGGGAGGACAACTTCCTACGAGCAGTACTTC. Translation: CASSNGRTTSYEQYF.

The chain joins TRBV19 to TRBJ1-4; D gene ambiguous. The CDR3 is 16 amino acids. From germline, CDR1 is LNHDA and CDR2 SQIVND (reference sequence). The germline V and J ends were trimmed by 1 base and 0 bases, with 9 bases remaining between them. The chain's CDR3 is CASSIGVGTTNEKLFF. Written as DNA, the CDR3 is TGTGCCAGTAGTATAGGGGTTGGGACAACTAATGAAAAACTGTTTTTT. Supplemented by reference TRBV19 and TRBJ1-4, the full variable domain reads DGGITQSPKYLFRKEGQNVTLSCEQNLNHDAMYWYRQDPGQGLRLIYYSQIVNDFQKGDIAEGYSVSREKKESFPLTVTSAQKNPTAFYLCASSIGVGTTNEKLFFGSGTQLSVL.

In its sample, this clone was seen once. The CDR3 DNA reads TGCAGCGTGCGGGGACAGTCCTACAATGAGCAGTTCTTC. Residues: CSVRGQSYNEQFF. This chain uses TRBV29-1 with TRBJ2-1, with a tentative D call TRBD1 (7 bases). In germline, CDR1 is SQVTM, CDR2 ANQGSEA. Trimming shortened V by 6 bases and J by 1 base, and 10 bases separated the two germline ends. This CDR3 is 13 amino acids long.

This chain uses TRBV28 with TRBJ1-1; no clear D gene. Germline V gives CDR1 MDHEN, CDR2 SYDVKM. The CDR3 has 12 residues. Trimming removed 5 bases at V and 4 bases at J, with 8 bases between. CDR3 sequence reads: CASSVQGTEAFF. In DNA form, the CDR3 reads TGTGCCAGCAGTGTTCAAGGCACTGAAGCTTTCTTT.